This T cell receptor beta chain was sequenced in a study of blood T cell repertoires in COVID-19. On the study more broadly: The study drew acute and convalescent COVID-19 samples from the United States, Italy and Spain. Nucleic acid was either cDNA or gDNA, and it came from T cells, B-cell-depleted T cells, or PBMCs.

Enrolled during active infection, Seattle patients were then followed longitudinally. CDR3 size: 13 residues. The V end lost 3 bases, the J end lost 3 bases, and 11 bases lay between the germline ends. Germline CDR1 and CDR2: GTSNPN and SVGIG (reference sequence). Original processing methods: Amplifying reference gene primers gave estimates of nucleated cell counts. Repertoires were generated with immunoSEQ multiplex PCR, while TCRdb's copy carries only in-frame clones and drops some. The DNA gave D and trimming, while V, J and clone size come from that table. The table has approximately 260,000 clones, around nine tenths seen once.

This sequence was found in a woman in her 70s with COVID-19, enrolled during active disease. The chain employs TRBV30 and TRBJ1-1; unclear D gene. The sample comprised peripheral blood. The CDR3 is CAWRSRRDTEAFF. In DNA, the CDR3 is TGTGCCTGGAGATCTCGGCGGGACACTGAAGCTTTCTTT.